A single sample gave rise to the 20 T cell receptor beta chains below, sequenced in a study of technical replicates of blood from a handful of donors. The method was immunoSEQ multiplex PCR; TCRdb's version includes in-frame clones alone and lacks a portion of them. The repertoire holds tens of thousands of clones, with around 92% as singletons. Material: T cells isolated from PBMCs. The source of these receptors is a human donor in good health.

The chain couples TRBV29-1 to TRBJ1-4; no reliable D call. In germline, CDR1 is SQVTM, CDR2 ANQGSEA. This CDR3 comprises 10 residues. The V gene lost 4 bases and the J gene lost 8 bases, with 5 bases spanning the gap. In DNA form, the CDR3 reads TGCAGCGTTGCGGGAGAAAAACTGTTTTTT. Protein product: CSVAGEKLFF.

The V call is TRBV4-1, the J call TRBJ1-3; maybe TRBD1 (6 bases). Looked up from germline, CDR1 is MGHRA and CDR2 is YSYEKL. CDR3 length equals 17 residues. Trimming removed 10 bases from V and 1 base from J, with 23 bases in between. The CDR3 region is CATAAAGRTASGNTIYF. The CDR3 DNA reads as TGCGCCACAGCAGCTGCCGGTAGGACAGCTTCTGGAAACACCATATATTTT.

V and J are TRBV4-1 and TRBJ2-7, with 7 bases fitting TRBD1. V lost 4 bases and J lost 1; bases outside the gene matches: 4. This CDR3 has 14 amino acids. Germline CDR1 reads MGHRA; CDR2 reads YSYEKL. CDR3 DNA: TGCGCCAGCAGCCGGCCGGGACAGTCCTACGAGCAGTACTTC. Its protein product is CASSRPGQSYEQYF.

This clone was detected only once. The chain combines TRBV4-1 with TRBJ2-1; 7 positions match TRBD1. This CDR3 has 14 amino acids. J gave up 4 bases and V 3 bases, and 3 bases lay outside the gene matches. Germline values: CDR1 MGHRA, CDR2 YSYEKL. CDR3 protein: CASSHGTEYNEQFF. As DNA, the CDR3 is TGCGCCAGCAGCCATGGGACAGAATACAATGAGCAGTTCTTC.

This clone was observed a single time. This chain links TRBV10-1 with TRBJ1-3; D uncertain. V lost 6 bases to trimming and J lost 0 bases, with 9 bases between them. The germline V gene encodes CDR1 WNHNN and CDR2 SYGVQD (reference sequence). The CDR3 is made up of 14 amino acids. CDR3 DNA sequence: TGCGCCAGCAGCAGGAAAATCTCTGGAAACACCATATATTTT. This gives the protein CASSRKISGNTIYF.

As DNA, the CDR3 is TGTGCCAGCAGCTTAGGGCACTACACAGATACGCAGTATTTT. It codes for CASSLGHYTDTQYF. The chain has TRBV7-9 and TRBJ2-3; D call uncertain. V lost 1 base and J lost 2, with 7 bases in between. The CDR3 covers 14 residues. From germline, CDR1 is SEHNR and CDR2 FQNEAQ (reference sequence). Combining the CDR3 with reference TRBV7-9 and TRBJ2-3 gives the whole variable domain DTGVSQNPRHKITKRGQNVTFRCDPISEHNRLYWYRQTLGQGPEFLTYFQNEAQLEKSRLLSDRFSAERPKGSFSTLEIQRTEQGDSAMYLCASSLGHYTDTQYFGPGTRLTVL.

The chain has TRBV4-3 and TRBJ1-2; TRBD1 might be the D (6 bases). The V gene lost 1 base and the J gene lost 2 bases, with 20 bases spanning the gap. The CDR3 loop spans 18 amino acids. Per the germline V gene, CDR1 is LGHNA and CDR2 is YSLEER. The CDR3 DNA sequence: TGCGCCAGCAGCCAAGTTCAAACAGGGCCCTATATAAACTATGGCTACACCTTC. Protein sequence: CASSQVQTGPYINYGYTF.

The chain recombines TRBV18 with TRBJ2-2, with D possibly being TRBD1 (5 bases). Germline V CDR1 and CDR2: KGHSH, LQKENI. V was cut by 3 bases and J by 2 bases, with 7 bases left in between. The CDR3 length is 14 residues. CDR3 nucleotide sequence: TGTGCCAGCTCACCGCAGGGAAACACCGGGGAGCTGTTTTTT. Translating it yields CASSPQGNTGELFF.

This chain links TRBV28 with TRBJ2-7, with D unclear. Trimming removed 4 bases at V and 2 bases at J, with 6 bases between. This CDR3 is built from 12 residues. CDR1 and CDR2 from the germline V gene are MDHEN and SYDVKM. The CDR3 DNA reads TGTGCCAGCAGTTACAGAGCCTACGAGCAGTACTTC. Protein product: CASSYRAYEQYF. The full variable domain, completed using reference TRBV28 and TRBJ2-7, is DVKVTQSSRYLVKRTGEKVFLECVQDMDHENMFWYRQDPGLGLRLIYFSYDVKMKEKGDIPEGYSVSREKKERFSLILESASTNQTSMYLCASSYRAYEQYFGPGTRLTVT.

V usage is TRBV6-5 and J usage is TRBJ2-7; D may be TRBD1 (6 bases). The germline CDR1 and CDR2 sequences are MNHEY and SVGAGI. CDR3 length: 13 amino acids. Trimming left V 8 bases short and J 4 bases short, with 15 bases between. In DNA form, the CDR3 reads TGTGCCAGCCATACGACAGGAGAGTACGAGCAGTACTTC. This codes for CASHTTGEYEQYF.

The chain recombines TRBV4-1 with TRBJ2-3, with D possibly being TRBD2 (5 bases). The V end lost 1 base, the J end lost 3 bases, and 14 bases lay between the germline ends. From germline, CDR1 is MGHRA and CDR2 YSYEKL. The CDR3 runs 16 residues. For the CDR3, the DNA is TGCGCCAGCAGCCAAGTGACTACCGACTTTACAGATACGCAGTATTTT. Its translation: CASSQVTTDFTDTQYF.

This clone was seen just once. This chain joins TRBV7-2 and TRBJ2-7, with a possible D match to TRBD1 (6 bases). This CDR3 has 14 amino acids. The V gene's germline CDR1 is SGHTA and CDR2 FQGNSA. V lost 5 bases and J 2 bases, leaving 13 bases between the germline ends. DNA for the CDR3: TGTGCCAGCAGCCCACCGGGACACGCCTACGAGCAGTACTTC. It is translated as CASSPPGHAYEQYF. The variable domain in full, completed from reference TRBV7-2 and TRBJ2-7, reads GAGVSQSPSNKVTEKGKDVELRCDPISGHTALYWYRQSLGQGLEFLIYFQGNSAPDKSGLPSDRFSAERTGGSVSTLTIQRTQQEDSAVYLCASSPPGHAYEQYFGPGTRLTVT.

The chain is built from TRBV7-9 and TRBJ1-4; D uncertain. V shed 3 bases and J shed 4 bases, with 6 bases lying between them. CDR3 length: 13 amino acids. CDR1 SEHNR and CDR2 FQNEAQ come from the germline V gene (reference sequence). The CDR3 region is CASSFRGNEKLFF. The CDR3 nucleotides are TGTGCCAGCAGCTTTCGGGGTAATGAAAAACTGTTTTTT.

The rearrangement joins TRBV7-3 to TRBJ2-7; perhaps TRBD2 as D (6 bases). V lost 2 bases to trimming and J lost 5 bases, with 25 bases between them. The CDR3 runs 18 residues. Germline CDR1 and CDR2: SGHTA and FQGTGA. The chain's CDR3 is CASSLGVGWEAAEDEQYF. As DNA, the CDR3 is TGTGCCAGCAGCTTAGGGGTGGGGTGGGAGGCCGCCGAAGACGAGCAGTACTTC.

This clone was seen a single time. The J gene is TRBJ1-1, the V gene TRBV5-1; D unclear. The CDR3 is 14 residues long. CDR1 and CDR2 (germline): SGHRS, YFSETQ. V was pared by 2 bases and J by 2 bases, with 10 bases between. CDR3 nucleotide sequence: TGCGCCAGCAGCTTTGAGAGTCATAACACTGAAGCTTTCTTT. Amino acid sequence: CASSFESHNTEAFF.

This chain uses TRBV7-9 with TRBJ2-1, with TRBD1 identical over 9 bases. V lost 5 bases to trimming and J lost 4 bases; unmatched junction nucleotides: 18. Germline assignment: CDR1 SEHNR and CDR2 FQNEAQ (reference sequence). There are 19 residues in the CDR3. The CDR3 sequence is CASSARDRDSQGNYNEQFF. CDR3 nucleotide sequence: TGTGCCAGCAGCGCCCGGGACAGGGATTCCCAGGGGAATTACAATGAGCAGTTCTTC.

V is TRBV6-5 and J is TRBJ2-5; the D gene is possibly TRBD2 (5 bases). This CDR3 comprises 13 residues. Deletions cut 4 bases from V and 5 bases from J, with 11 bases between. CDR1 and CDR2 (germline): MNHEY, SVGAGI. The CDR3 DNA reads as TGTGCCAGCAGTTCGCCGGGGTTGGAGACCCAGTACTTC. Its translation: CASSSPGLETQYF.

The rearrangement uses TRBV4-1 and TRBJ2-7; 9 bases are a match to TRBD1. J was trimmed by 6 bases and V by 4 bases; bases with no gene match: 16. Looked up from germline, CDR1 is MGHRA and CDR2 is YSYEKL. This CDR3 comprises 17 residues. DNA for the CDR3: TGCGCCAGCAGCCTCGGAAGAGCCAAAACAGGGGGCAGCGAGCAGTACTTC. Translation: CASSLGRAKTGGSEQYF.

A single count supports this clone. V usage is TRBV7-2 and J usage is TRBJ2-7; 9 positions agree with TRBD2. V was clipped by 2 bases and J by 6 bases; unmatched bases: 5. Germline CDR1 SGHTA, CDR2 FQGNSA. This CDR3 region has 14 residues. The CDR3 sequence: CASSLSGTSIEQYF. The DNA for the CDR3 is TGTGCCAGCAGCTTATCCGGGACTAGCATCGAGCAGTACTTC. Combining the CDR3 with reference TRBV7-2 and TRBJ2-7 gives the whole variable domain GAGVSQSPSNKVTEKGKDVELRCDPISGHTALYWYRQSLGQGLEFLIYFQGNSAPDKSGLPSDRFSAERTGGSVSTLTIQRTQQEDSAVYLCASSLSGTSIEQYFGPGTRLTVT.

The CDR3 reads CASSGSGVARLNEQFF. The DNA for the CDR3 is TGTGCCAGCAGCGGAAGCGGAGTCGCCCGCCTCAATGAGCAGTTCTTC. The chain couples TRBV5-6 to TRBJ2-1; tentatively, D is TRBD2 (5 bases). The CDR3 is 16 residues long. The V and J ends lost 4 bases and 6 bases respectively, with 20 bases between them. Germline-derived CDR1 and CDR2 are SGHDT and YYEEEE.